This T cell receptor beta chain is drawn from a study of Ad26.COV2.S vaccination and SARS-CoV-2 variants. Study context: Donor was assigned to the Ad26.COV2.S arm of trial COV1001. In the study, Ad26.COV2.S was injected intramuscularly once, or twice 56 days apart.

Study findings and constraints: Placebo recipients and vaccine recipients were similar in non-spike TCR breadth.

Data came from immunoSEQ multiplex PCR; TCRdb stores just in-frame clones and leaves some out. The data show 400,000 to 450,000 clones, roughly 88% seen once. Worth noting for this clone: The antigen is not known.

Treatment meaning: approximately 18 received Ad26.COV2.S at low or high dose, single or two shots; roughly five received placebo; per-sample allocation not given. Specimen acquisition occurred on day 63 following the initial vaccine or placebo injection. The receptor comes from a person between 18 and 65 years old who received the Ad26.COV2.S COVID-19 vaccine or a placebo. The material was peripheral blood, obtained in a trial of Ad26.COV2.S vaccine versus placebo.

The CDR3 spells CASERGTASTDTQYF. CDR3 DNA sequence: TGTGCCAGCGAGAGGGGAACCGCTAGCACAGATACGCAGTATTTT. The chain recombines TRBV2 with TRBJ2-3; possibly TRBD1 or TRBD2 for D (5 bases each). V was trimmed by 8 bases and J by 0 bases, leaving 15 bases between them. Germline CDR1 and CDR2: SNHLY and FYNNEI. CDR3 length equals 15 residues.